The 10 T cell receptor beta chains in this list originate from one sample, sequenced in a study of blood T cells in healthy people across ages. The second PCR ran about 6 to 12 cycles with a sample-barcoded 5' primer and J-beta primers. One entry per CDR3 protein, called by TCRdb with MiXCR from the 5' RACE reads. This sample has around 1,500,000 distinct CDR3 sequences, with 28% found just once. Material: blood. These TCRs come from a woman in her 30s in good health.

The rearrangement joins TRBV18 to TRBJ2-5, with unresolved D. CDR1 is KGHSH, CDR2 LQKENI, per germline. This CDR3 is built from 14 residues. The V and J ends lost 2 bases and 2 bases respectively, with 9 bases between them. As DNA, the CDR3 is TGTGCCAGCTCACCATCAGCCAGGCAAGAGACCCAGTACTTC. Protein: CASSPSARQETQYF.

There are many counts of this clonotype. This chain joins TRBV6-2 or TRBV6-3 and TRBJ2-4, with D maybe TRBD1 (5 bases). Germline V gives CDR1 MNHEY, CDR2 SVGEGT. The CDR3 covers 15 residues. The V gene lost 6 bases and the J gene lost 3 bases, with 15 bases spanning the gap. CDR3 nucleotide sequence: TGTGCCAGCAGCCCCCGCAGGGCGAACAAAAACATTCAGTACTTC. Its protein product is CASSPRRANKNIQYF.

The V gene is TRBV6-2 or TRBV6-3, the J gene TRBJ2-7; D possibly corresponds to TRBD1 (6 bases). V gave up 5 bases and J gave up 3 bases, with 17 bases separating them. The CDR3 covers 15 residues. Germline CDR1 MNHEY, CDR2 SVGEGT. CDR3 amino acids: CASSPGHGVYYEQYF. CDR3 coding DNA: TGTGCCAGCAGTCCGGGACACGGGGTTTACTACGAGCAGTACTTC.

The rearrangement joins TRBV5-1 to TRBJ2-1, with 12 bases fitting TRBD2. This CDR3 spans 17 amino acids. V lost 0 bases and J lost 6; bases outside the gene matches: 7. Germline CDR1 is SGHRS and CDR2 is YFSETQ. CDR3 in DNA: TGCGCCAGCAGCTTGGTGGCTAGCGGGGGGGTATGCAATGAGCAGTTCTTC. This sequence encodes CASSLVASGGVCNEQFF.

The V call is TRBV10-3, the J call TRBJ2-1, with 8 bases matching TRBD2. CDR1 and CDR2 (germline): ENHRY, SYGVKD. V trimming: 6 bases; J trimming: 9 bases; junction bases outside the gene matches: 7. The CDR3 is made up of 13 amino acids. CDR3 loop: CAIRAGAGGEQFF. Here the CDR3 DNA reads TGTGCCATCAGGGCGGGCGCGGGGGGTGAGCAGTTCTTC.

J is TRBJ2-1 and V is TRBV4-3, with D possibly being TRBD2 (6 bases). The DNA end is more similar to TRBJ2-7, so the J call may be wrong. This CDR3 is built from 16 residues. Germline values: CDR1 LGHNA, CDR2 YSLEER. The CDR3 DNA reads as TGCGCCAGCAGCCAAGATTACGGGAGCTCCTACAATGAGCAGTACTTC. Amino acids: CASSQDYGSSYNEQYF.

This clonotype was counted at least ten times. The rearrangement uses TRBV12-3 or TRBV12-4 and TRBJ2-5, with 12 nucleotides matching TRBD2. J gave up 2 bases and V 5 bases, and 3 bases lay outside the gene matches. This CDR3 comprises 15 residues. The CDR3 loop is CASSPGLAGQETQYF. DNA of the CDR3: TGTGCCAGCAGTCCCGGACTAGCGGGGCAAGAGACCCAGTACTTC.

This clonotype was seen more than once but under ten times. The V and J genes are TRBV29-1 and TRBJ2-5; D possibly uses TRBD1 or TRBD2 (5 bases each). V lost 7 bases to trimming and J lost 5 bases, with 20 bases between them. Germline V gene sequence: CDR1 SQVTM, CDR2 ANQGSEA. The CDR3 length is 14 residues. CDR3 residues: CSAWDPREGETQYF. The DNA for the CDR3 is TGCAGCGCCTGGGACCCTAGAGAGGGGGAGACCCAGTACTTC.

This clonotype was counted between two and nine times. J is TRBJ1-4 and V is TRBV3-1; a weak D match, TRBD1 (6 bases). CDR3 length: 13 residues. V gave up 8 bases and J gave up 8 bases, with 15 bases separating them. Germline assignment: CDR1 LGHDT and CDR2 YNNKEL (reference sequence). The CDR3 is CASGYRDNEKLFF. DNA for the CDR3: TGTGCCAGCGGATACCGGGACAACGAAAAACTGTTTTTT. The complete variable domain, with remaining parts taken from reference TRBV3-1 and TRBJ1-4, reads DTAVSQTPKYLVTQMGNDKSIKCEQNLGHDTMYWYKQDSKKFLKIMFSYNNKELIINETVPNRFSPKSPDKAHLNLHINSLELGDSAVYFCASGYRDNEKLFFGSGTQLSVL.

This clonotype was counted only a few times. The chain couples TRBV29-1 to TRBJ2-7, with TRBD1 matching 9 bases. V gave up 1 base and J gave up 6 bases; unmatched junction bases: 10. The CDR3 extends over 15 amino acids. CDR1 is SQVTM and CDR2 is ANQGSEA in the germline V gene. The CDR3 sequence is CSVEVRDRVDGEQYF. The DNA of the CDR3 is TGCAGCGTTGAAGTCCGGGACAGGGTAGATGGCGAGCAGTACTTC.